This T cell receptor beta chain appears in the sequencing data of a study of blood T cell repertoires in COVID-19. Looking at the study overall: Both acute and convalescent COVID-19 samples were obtained from the United States, Italy and Spain. Nucleic acid was either cDNA or gDNA, and it came from T cells, B-cell-depleted T cells, or PBMCs.

Germline-derived CDR1 and CDR2 are SQVTM and ANQGSEA. This CDR3 spans 14 amino acids. Trimming cost V 5 bases and J 4 bases, with 17 bases left between them. Original analysis: Reference gene primer amplification gave nucleated cell count estimates. Method: immunoSEQ multiplex PCR; TCRdb's copy keeps in-frame clones and lacks some. The V and J calls and the clone size are those of that table, but D and trimming were determined from the DNA. The table has about 160,000 clones, around 77% seen once. V gene TRBV29-1 combines with J gene TRBJ1-2; possible D gene TRBD1, 5 bases. Material for sequencing was peripheral blood. This clonotype was sampled from an older man with acute or convalescent COVID-19. The CDR3 nucleotides are TGCAGCGTTCCGTATCGGGGGGACGGCTATGGCTACACCTTC. Translating gives CSVPYRGDGYGYTF.